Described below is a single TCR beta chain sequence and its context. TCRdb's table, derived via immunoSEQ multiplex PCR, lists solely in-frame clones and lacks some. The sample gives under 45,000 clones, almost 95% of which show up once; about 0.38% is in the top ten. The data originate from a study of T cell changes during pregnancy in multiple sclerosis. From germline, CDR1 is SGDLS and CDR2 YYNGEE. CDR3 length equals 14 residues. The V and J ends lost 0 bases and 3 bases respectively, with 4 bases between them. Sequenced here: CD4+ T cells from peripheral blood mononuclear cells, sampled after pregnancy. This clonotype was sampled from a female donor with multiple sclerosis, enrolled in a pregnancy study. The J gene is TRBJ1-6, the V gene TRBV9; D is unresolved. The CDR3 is CASSVDGYNSPLHF. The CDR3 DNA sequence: TGTGCCAGCAGCGTAGACGGCTATAATTCACCCCTCCACTTT. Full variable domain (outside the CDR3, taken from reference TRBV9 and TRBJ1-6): DSGVTQTPKHLITATGQRVTLRCSPRSGDLSVYWYQQSLDQGLQFLIQYYNGEERAKGNILERFSAQQFPDLHSELNLSSLELGDSALYFCASSVDGYNSPLHFGNGTRLTVT.